Below, 19 T cell receptor beta chains from the same sample are listed, as sequenced in a study of response to subunit inactivated influenza vaccine. MiXCR was run by TCRdb on the RT-PCR reads, yielding one entry per CDR3 protein. The sample includes about 780,000 distinct CDR3 sequences, 15% to 20% of them seen just once. The source material was PBMCs from blood, sampled around 5 days after vaccination. All receptors derive from a man in his fifties who received an inactivated influenza vaccine.

The rearrangement links TRBV11-1 to TRBJ2-1; 16 nucleotides line up with TRBD2. The V segment lost 6 bases and the J segment 3 bases; nucleotides outside the gene matches: 11. This CDR3 has 19 residues. Germline values: CDR1 SGHAT, CDR2 FQDESV (reference sequence). CDR3 DNA sequence: TGTGCCAGCAGTTCCCAGGGACTAGCGGGAGGGCTTTTCTACAATGAGCAGTTCTTC. Amino acids: CASSSQGLAGGLFYNEQFF.

The CDR3: CASSLELVGLAGVRETQYF. CDR3 nucleotides: TGCGCCAGCAGCTTGGAGTTAGTCGGCCTAGCGGGAGTCAGGGAGACCCAGTACTTC. The chain uses TRBV5-1 and TRBJ2-5; 10 bases agree with TRBD2. J was trimmed by 5 bases and V by 0 bases; bases with no gene match: 16. The CDR3 loop spans 19 amino acids. From germline, CDR1 is SGHRS and CDR2 YFSETQ.

The genes are TRBV15 and TRBJ2-1; 9 bases match TRBD1. Germline V gene data show CDR1 as LNHNV and CDR2 as YYDKDF (reference sequence). V gave up 8 bases and J gave up 7 bases; unmatched junction bases: 15. The CDR3 consists of 16 residues. CDR3 DNA sequence: TGTGCCACCTCCCCGTGGCCTGGGACAGGGAAGAATGAGCAGTTCTTC. It yields the protein CATSPWPGTGKNEQFF.

This clonotype has more than one count but fewer than ten. This chain connects TRBV12-3 or TRBV12-4 to TRBJ2-7; D remains unclear. With 7 bases removed from V and 4 bases from J, the gap between germline ends came to 11 bases. This CDR3 region has 12 residues. DNA for the CDR3: TGTGCCAGCACCGGGTCTCTATACGAGCAGTACTTC. Amino acids: CASTGSLYEQYF.

The chain combines TRBV12-3 or TRBV12-4 with TRBJ1-5; D is unclear. Trimming shortened V by 6 bases and J by 3 bases, and 12 bases separated the two germline ends. The CDR3 is made up of 14 amino acids. The CDR3 reads CASSLQQYNQPQHF. CDR3 sequence (DNA): TGTGCCAGCAGCCTACAGCAATACAATCAGCCCCAGCATTTT.

This clonotype was seen more than once but under ten times. The chain recombines TRBV9 with TRBJ2-1; D uncertain. V was pared by 1 base and J by 2 bases, with 10 bases between. CDR1 is SGDLS, CDR2 YYNGEE, per germline. The CDR3 contains 15 residues. CDR3 nucleotide sequence: TGTGCCAGCAGCGTAAGCTCCCGGGCCTACAATGAGCAGTTCTTC. It codes for CASSVSSRAYNEQFF.

To note about this clonotype: At one of its ends the junction is not consistent with the germline gene, which may arise from a read error. The chain couples TRBV28 to TRBJ1-4; 8 nucleotides agree with TRBD1. The CDR3 sequence is 14 residues long. Germline V gene lookup returns CDR1 MDHEN and CDR2 SYDVKM. CDR3 coding DNA: TGTGCCAGCAGGACCGGGACAGGTCAACGGGCGGTACTTTTT. Protein: CASRTGTGQRAVLF.

There are a few counts of this clonotype. The genes are TRBV5-1 and TRBJ2-7; D gene unclear. The germline V gene encodes CDR1 SGHRS and CDR2 YFSETQ. V lost 0 bases to trimming and J lost 6 bases, with 16 bases between them. The CDR3 has 15 residues. The CDR3 DNA is TGCGCCAGCAGCTTGGGTCCGGAATACCCCTTCGAGCAGTACTTC. This sequence encodes CASSLGPEYPFEQYF. The whole variable domain, remainder taken from reference TRBV5-1 and TRBJ2-7, is KAGVTQTPRYLIKTRGQQVTLSCSPISGHRSVSWYQQTPGQGLQFLFEYFSETQRNKGNFPGRFSGRQFSNSRSEMNVSTLELGDSALYLCASSLGPEYPFEQYFGPGTRLTVT.

The chain carries TRBV5-1 and TRBJ1-1, with D hard to call. This CDR3 is 13 amino acids long. Trimming shortened V by 1 base and J by 4 bases, and 8 bases separated the two germline ends. Germline V gene data show CDR1 as SGHRS and CDR2 as YFSETQ. CDR3 coding DNA: TGCGCCAGCAGCTTGCCCGGGATCACTGAAGCTTTCTTT. Translated, it gives CASSLPGITEAFF.

Regarding this clonotype: An end of the junction differs from the germline gene, which may be a read error. The V and J genes are TRBV4-3 and TRBJ1-6; perhaps TRBD1 as D (5 bases). Germline values: CDR1 LGHNA, CDR2 YSLEER. This CDR3 is built from 16 residues. The CDR3 DNA is TGCGCCAACAGCCAGGAAACAGGCTCCTATAATTCACCCCTCCACTTT. Translated, it gives CANSQETGSYNSPLHF.

A few counts support this clonotype. V gene TRBV27 combines with J gene TRBJ2-3; D ambiguous. The CDR3 runs 16 residues. Germline lookup yields CDR1 MNHEY and CDR2 SMNVEV (reference sequence). The V end was cut by 4 bases, the J end by 0 bases, with 14 bases between. Written as DNA, the CDR3 is TGTGCCAGCAGTTCCCTGGGTCATTTGAGCACAGATACGCAGTATTTT. Translation gives CASSSLGHLSTDTQYF.

V and J are TRBV20-1 and TRBJ2-1; D is uncertain. Germline values: CDR1 DFQATT, CDR2 SNEGSKA (reference sequence). The CDR3 spans 14 residues. V lost 1 base, J lost 3 bases, and 10 bases lay in between. CDR3 in DNA: TGCAGTGCTAGAGGAGCCAACAACTACAATGAGCAGTTCTTC. Translation: CSARGANNYNEQFF.

The chain uses TRBV13 and TRBJ2-3; D ambiguous. The CDR3 spans 17 residues. Germline CDR1 and CDR2: PRHDT and FYEKMQ (reference sequence). The V and J ends lost 2 bases and 1 base respectively, with 16 bases between them. CDR3 protein: CASSLKSSGLRTDTQYF. The CDR3 bases are TGTGCCAGCAGCTTAAAGTCGTCGGGCCTACGCACAGATACGCAGTATTTT.

This clonotype was picked up a small number of times. One end of the junction varies from germline; a read error may be responsible. This sequence joins TRBV20-1 and TRBJ2-2; 8 bases map to TRBD1. The CDR3 consists of 14 residues. From germline, CDR1 is DFQATT and CDR2 SNEGSKA (reference sequence). CDR3 in DNA: TGCAGTGCTAGCCAGGGGGCGAATACCGGGGAGCTGTTTTTT. Protein product: CSASQGANTGELFF.

This chain uses TRBV6-2 or TRBV6-3 with TRBJ2-5; 8 bases line up with TRBD2. Germline V gives CDR1 MNHEY, CDR2 SVGEGT. Germline trimming cut 5 bases from V and 5 bases from J; bases unmatched to any gene: 4. This CDR3 is built from 13 residues. CDR3 sequence: CASSRLALETQYF. Written as DNA, the CDR3 is TGTGCCAGCAGTCGACTAGCGCTGGAGACCCAGTACTTC.

The genes are TRBV6-5 and TRBJ2-3; 9 bases are shared with TRBD2. The CDR3 covers 19 residues. With V trimmed by 0 bases and J by 4 bases, 14 bases remained unmatched. The V gene's germline CDR1 is MNHEY and CDR2 SVGAGI. The DNA for the CDR3 is TGTGCCAGCAGTTACTCGTGGTCGGCTAGCGGGGTGGGCCCAGATACGCAGTATTTT. It specifies CASSYSWSASGVGPDTQYF.

The genes are TRBV7-8 and TRBJ2-5; 10 nucleotides agree with TRBD2. This CDR3 has 16 amino acids. The V segment lost 2 bases and the J segment 5 bases; nucleotides outside the gene matches: 8. The germline V gene encodes CDR1 SGHVS and CDR2 FQNEAQ. CDR3 coding DNA: TGTGCCAGCAGCTTAAGTGGACTAGCGGTGGTGGAGACCCAGTACTTC. Its translation: CASSLSGLAVVETQYF. The whole variable domain, filled in from reference TRBV7-8 and TRBJ2-5, reads GAGVSQSPRYKVAKRGQDVALRCDPISGHVSLFWYQQALGQGPEFLTYFQNEAQLDKSGLPSDRFFAERPEGSVSTLKIQRTQQEDSAVYLCASSLSGLAVVETQYFGPGTRLLVL.

This clonotype has a handful of counts. V gene TRBV12-3 or TRBV12-4 combines with J gene TRBJ2-1, with TRBD2 matching over 14 bases. The CDR3 consists of 17 residues. After removal of 6 bases from V and 7 bases from J, the junction contained 11 bases not matched to a gene. The CDR3 DNA reads as TGTGCCAGCAGCCACCTTGGGACTAGCGGGAGAAGGAATGAGCAGTTCTTC. It yields the protein CASSHLGTSGRRNEQFF.

The chain joins TRBV6-2 or TRBV6-3 to TRBJ1-5; 8 bases match TRBD1. The CDR3 is 17 residues long. The ends lost 3 bases at V and 4 bases at J; junction bases unmatched: 11. CDR1 MNHEY and CDR2 SVGEGT come from the germline V gene. CDR3 DNA: TGTGCCAGCAGTTATGGTGACAGGGGAATTGGGAATCAGCCCCAGCATTTT. Translated: CASSYGDRGIGNQPQHF.